This T cell receptor beta chain was profiled in a study of blood T cells in healthy people across ages. This CDR3 is 15 amino acids long. Germline-derived CDR1 and CDR2 are LGHDT and YNNKEL (reference sequence). Notes on the study in general: Older age coincided with a roughly linear decline in TCR beta diversity per million T cells. In the absence of known donor CMV status, changes in expanded clonotypes were possibly confounded. Naive T cell percentage by flow cytometry tracked strongly with beta diversity.

Around 10 milliliters of peripheral blood were drawn from each donor. The use of a sample-barcoded 5' primer and a J-beta primer mix characterized a second PCR of roughly 6 to 12 cycles. TCRdb reprocessed the 5' RACE reads with MiXCR, giving one entry per CDR3 protein. The sample has 700,000 to 950,000 distinct CDR3 sequences, roughly 44% seen once. As regards this clonotype: Its antigen is unknown. One base away lies a much larger clone, so this may be a sequencing read error.

The sequence was obtained from a woman aged 60 to 75 in good health. The V call is TRBV3-1, the J call TRBJ2-7, with TRBD2 matching 10 bases. The sequenced sample consisted of blood. CDR3 in DNA: TGTGCCTGCAGCCAAGTGGCTAGCGGGAGAAACGAGCAGTACTTC. Its translation is CACSQVASGRNEQYF.